This T cell receptor beta chain was sequenced for a study of early T cells in non-severe SARS-CoV-2 infection. Looking at the study overall: Unpaired chains resulted from sequencing bulk RNA of unsorted whole blood.

Study outcomes and limitations: VDJdb matching skewed toward anti-spike CD8 responses, missing private and CD4 specificities.

As for this clonotype: Its target is unknown.

Germline lookup yields CDR1 DFQATT and CDR2 SNEGSKA (reference sequence). The CDR3 runs 15 residues. V dropped 0 bases and J dropped 6 bases, with 15 bases sitting between them. The protocol attached unique molecular identifiers to individual cDNA molecules. Each CDR3 protein gets one entry after TCRdb re-called the 5' RACE reads with MiXCR. The profile shows over 85,000 distinct CDR3 sequences, around 12% of them singletons. V is TRBV20-1 and J is TRBJ1-5; D unresolved. This sequence originates from an adult who was a healthcare worker with PCR-confirmed SARS-CoV-2 infection or an uninfected control (not recorded which). The sample was whole blood, taken at baseline. In DNA form, the CDR3 reads TGCAGTGCTAGAGATCCCCTAGGAGATACTCAGCCCCAGCATTTT. It encodes CSARDPLGDTQPQHF.